This is a list of T cell receptor beta chains from one sample in a study of T cell repertoires in cytomegalovirus infection. These receptors' antigens are unknown. TCRdb reprocessed the reads via MiXCR and lists one record per CDR3 protein. The sample lists more than 300,000 distinct CDR3 sequences; nearly 35% were seen once. Specimen: cultured PBMCs, collected from culture after CMV antigen stimulation. These TCRs come from a human donor in good health (CMV status not recorded). Some clones in this sample may be carry-over from other donors' samples. The CDR3 runs from the conserved cysteine through the conserved F or W. The D gene is left open where the match is weak. Expanded clones are given a class, and other clones once, few, many or no size at all.

J gene: TRBJ1-6
clone size: -
CDR3 length: 14
D gene: -
V gene: TRBV12-3/TRBV12-4
CDR3 DNA: TGTGCCAGCAGTCCCGGGACGTATAATTCACCCCTCCACTTT
CDR3 protein: CASSPGTYNSPLHF

J gene: TRBJ1-5
clone size: few
CDR3 length: 15
D gene: -
V gene: TRBV20-1
CDR3 DNA: TGCAGTGTTCAGAACAGGGTATTAGGGAATCAGCCCCAGCATTTT
CDR3 protein: CSVQNRVLGNQPQHF

J gene: TRBJ2-7
clone size: -
CDR3 length: 14
D gene: -
V gene: TRBV6-1
CDR3 DNA: TGTGCCAGCAGTGGGGGCCCCAACACGGGGGAGCAGTACTTC
CDR3 protein: CASSGGPNTGEQYF

J gene: TRBJ2-1
clone size: few
CDR3 length: 12
D gene: -
V gene: TRBV29-1
CDR3 DNA: TGCAGCGACCGGACCATCTACAATGAGCAGTTCTTC
CDR3 protein: CSDRTIYNEQFF

J gene: TRBJ2-3
clone size: many
CDR3 length: 13
D gene: TRBD2
V gene: TRBV7-2
CDR3 DNA: TGTGCCAGCAGCTTAGCCCCTAGCGGGAGGGGGTATTTT
CDR3 protein: CASSLAPSGRGYF

J gene: TRBJ2-1
clone size: -
CDR3 length: 16
D gene: -
V gene: TRBV28
CDR3 DNA: TGTGCCAGCTACTCTCCACAGAAAGTGATATACAATGAGCAGTTCTTC
CDR3 protein: CASYSPQKVIYNEQFF

J gene: TRBJ1-2
clone size: few
CDR3 length: 17
D gene: -
V gene: TRBV4-3
CDR3 DNA: TGCGCCAGCAGCTTTAACGCTTGGGACGACGGTCGCGATGGCTACACCTTC
CDR3 protein: CASSFNAWDDGRDGYTF

J gene: TRBJ2-1
clone size: -
CDR3 length: 17
D gene: TRBD2
V gene: TRBV5-6
CDR3 DNA: TGTGCCAGCAGAGATAATGGGAGCGGGAGAGGAGGGAATGAGCAGTTCTTC
CDR3 protein: CASRDNGSGRGGNEQFF

J gene: TRBJ2-2
clone size: -
CDR3 length: 16
D gene: -
V gene: TRBV11-3
CDR3 DNA: TGTGCCAGCAGCGCGTCCGGGTGGCTAAAGGACGGGGAGCTGTTTTTT
CDR3 protein: CASSASGWLKDGELFF

J gene: TRBJ2-5
clone size: -
CDR3 length: 14
D gene: -
V gene: TRBV7-6
CDR3 DNA: TGTGCCAGCAGCCCTCAGACAGAAAAGGAGACCCAGTACTTC
CDR3 protein: CASSPQTEKETQYF

J gene: TRBJ2-5
clone size: few
CDR3 length: 17
D gene: TRBD2
V gene: TRBV7-8
CDR3 DNA: TGTGCCAGCAGCTCAGGGGGTTTTAGCGGGAGTCGAGAGACCCAGTACTTC
CDR3 protein: CASSSGGFSGSRETQYF

J gene: TRBJ2-7
clone size: -
CDR3 length: 12
D gene: -
V gene: TRBV20-1
CDR3 DNA: TGCAGTGCCAGGGGACTGGCCTACGAGCAGTACTTC
CDR3 protein: CSARGLAYEQYF

J gene: TRBJ2-3
clone size: -
CDR3 length: 16
D gene: TRBD2
V gene: TRBV10-3
CDR3 DNA: TGTGCCATCAGTGAGTCAACTAGCGGGGTTATAGATACGCAGTATTTT
CDR3 protein: CAISESTSGVIDTQYF

J gene: TRBJ1-1
clone size: few
CDR3 length: 17
D gene: -
V gene: TRBV4-1
CDR3 DNA: TGCGCCAGCAGCCAAGGGACCCTTGAGGGTTCCGACACTGAAGCTTTCTTT
CDR3 protein: CASSQGTLEGSDTEAFF

J gene: TRBJ2-3
clone size: -
CDR3 length: 15
D gene: TRBD2
V gene: TRBV6-1
CDR3 DNA: TGTGCCAGCAGTTACGGCGGGGGGGTGACAGATACGCAGTATTTT
CDR3 protein: CASSYGGGVTDTQYF

J gene: TRBJ1-3
clone size: few
CDR3 length: 16
D gene: TRBD1
V gene: TRBV7-3
CDR3 DNA: TGTGCCAGCAGCCGTACCGGGACAGGGGCTGGAAACACCATATATTTT
CDR3 protein: CASSRTGTGAGNTIYF

J gene: TRBJ2-1
clone size: -
CDR3 length: 12
D gene: -
V gene: TRBV7-6
CDR3 DNA: TGTGCCAGCAGCTTATGGGCCTCAGGGCAGTTCTTC
CDR3 protein: CASSLWASGQFF

J gene: TRBJ2-2
clone size: -
CDR3 length: 14
D gene: -
V gene: TRBV11-2
CDR3 DNA: TGTGCCAGCAGCTTTACAGACCCATCCGGGGAGCTGTTTTTT
CDR3 protein: CASSFTDPSGELFF

J gene: TRBJ2-1
clone size: many
CDR3 length: 14
D gene: -
V gene: TRBV7-2
CDR3 DNA: TGTGCCAGCAGCTTATATGGGGGACACAATGAGCAGTTCTTC
CDR3 protein: CASSLYGGHNEQFF

J gene: TRBJ2-3
clone size: few
CDR3 length: 19
D gene: -
V gene: TRBV6-2/TRBV6-3
CDR3 DNA: TGTGCCAGCAGTTACTCGTATAACATACGAGCGGACCAACCGGGGGCGCAGTATTTT
CDR3 protein: CASSYSYNIRADQPGAQYF

J gene: TRBJ1-1
clone size: -
CDR3 length: 12
D gene: -
V gene: TRBV19
CDR3 DNA: TGTGCCAGTAGGGTGTCGGGGACTGAAGCTTTCTTT
CDR3 protein: CASRVSGTEAFF

J gene: TRBJ1-1
clone size: many
CDR3 length: 12
D gene: -
V gene: TRBV12-5
CDR3 DNA: TGTGCCAGCGGCCTGGGTGGCACTGAAGCTTTCTTT
CDR3 protein: CASGLGGTEAFF

J gene: TRBJ2-2
clone size: few
CDR3 length: 18
D gene: TRBD2
V gene: TRBV4-3
CDR3 DNA: TGCGCCAGCAGCCCAGGACTAGCGGGAGGGGCGAACACCGGGGAGCTGTTTTTT
CDR3 protein: CASSPGLAGGANTGELFF

J gene: TRBJ2-5
clone size: -
CDR3 length: 15
D gene: TRBD2
V gene: TRBV5-5
CDR3 DNA: TGTGCCAGCAGCTTGCTGGGGGGGGTCGCGGAGACCCAGTACTTC
CDR3 protein: CASSLLGGVAETQYF

J gene: TRBJ2-7
clone size: -
CDR3 length: 15
D gene: TRBD1
V gene: TRBV6-2/TRBV6-3
CDR3 DNA: TGTGCCAGCAGTTACGGGGGAACAGGGGGCACCGAGCAGTACTTC
CDR3 protein: CASSYGGTGGTEQYF

J gene: TRBJ2-1
clone size: few
CDR3 length: 13
D gene: -
V gene: TRBV7-6
CDR3 DNA: TGTGCCAGCAGCCCAGGACCAGACAATGAGCAGTTCTTC
CDR3 protein: CASSPGPDNEQFF

J gene: TRBJ2-1
clone size: -
CDR3 length: 15
D gene: -
V gene: TRBV6-4
CDR3 DNA: TGTGCCAGCAGTGAAGGCGGAAGGCCCTACAATGAGCAGTTCTTC
CDR3 protein: CASSEGGRPYNEQFF

J gene: TRBJ2-3
clone size: -
CDR3 length: 16
D gene: -
V gene: TRBV4-3
CDR3 DNA: TGCGCCAGCAGCCCTGGCGGGTGGGTAGGCGGAGATACGCAGTATTTT
CDR3 protein: CASSPGGWVGGDTQYF

J gene: TRBJ2-3
clone size: -
CDR3 length: 15
D gene: -
V gene: TRBV6-8
CDR3 DNA: TGTGCCAGCAGTTTGCAGCGGCCCAGCACAGATACGCAGTATTTT
CDR3 protein: CASSLQRPSTDTQYF

J gene: TRBJ2-1
clone size: -
CDR3 length: 15
D gene: -
V gene: TRBV7-4
CDR3 DNA: TGTGCCAGCAGCTCGCCCCGGAGACTAGGCAATGAGCAGTTCTTC
CDR3 protein: CASSSPRRLGNEQFF

J gene: TRBJ2-3
clone size: -
CDR3 length: 16
D gene: -
V gene: TRBV4-3
CDR3 DNA: TGCGCCAGCAGCCAGGGGGGACGCCCGTACACAGATACGCAGTATTTT
CDR3 protein: CASSQGGRPYTDTQYF

J gene: TRBJ2-1
clone size: few
CDR3 length: 12
D gene: TRBD1
V gene: TRBV7-2
CDR3 DNA: TGTGCCAGCAGACAGGGGTACAATGAGCAGTTCTTC
CDR3 protein: CASRQGYNEQFF

J gene: TRBJ1-1
clone size: -
CDR3 length: 15
D gene: -
V gene: TRBV4-3
CDR3 DNA: TGCGCCAGCAGCCGCTGGACGGAGAGGGAGACTGAAGCTTTCTTT
CDR3 protein: CASSRWTERETEAFF

J gene: TRBJ2-3
clone size: -
CDR3 length: 15
D gene: TRBD2
V gene: TRBV12-3/TRBV12-4
CDR3 DNA: TGTGCCAGCAGTTTAAGACGACTAGCCCCCGGGACGCAGTATTTT
CDR3 protein: CASSLRRLAPGTQYF

J gene: TRBJ1-4
clone size: many
CDR3 length: 11
D gene: -
V gene: TRBV7-9
CDR3 DNA: TGTGCCAGCAGCTTAGCGGGACAACTGTTTTTT
CDR3 protein: CASSLAGQLFF

J gene: TRBJ1-5
clone size: -
CDR3 length: 20
D gene: -
V gene: TRBV12-5
CDR3 DNA: TGTGCTAGTGGTTTGGTAGTGGTTGGCAGGGCTACATATAGCAATCAGCCCCAGCATTTT
CDR3 protein: CASGLVVVGRATYSNQPQHF

J gene: TRBJ1-5
clone size: many
CDR3 length: 15
D gene: TRBD1
V gene: TRBV11-2
CDR3 DNA: TGTGCCAGCAGCCGTACCGGGACAGGGGTCCAGCCCCAGCATTTT
CDR3 protein: CASSRTGTGVQPQHF

J gene: TRBJ1-4
clone size: -
CDR3 length: 15
D gene: -
V gene: TRBV18
CDR3 DNA: TGTGCCAGCTCACCATTGGACAGAATCCGAGAAAAACTGTTTTTT
CDR3 protein: CASSPLDRIREKLFF

J gene: TRBJ2-1
clone size: -
CDR3 length: 14
D gene: TRBD1
V gene: TRBV6-5
CDR3 DNA: TGTGCCAGCAGTTCCCCGGACAGGGGGATTGGGCAGTTCTTC
CDR3 protein: CASSSPDRGIGQFF

J gene: TRBJ1-2
clone size: -
CDR3 length: 14
D gene: -
V gene: TRBV12-3/TRBV12-4
CDR3 DNA: TGTGCCAGCAGCCCCCGGGGTAATCCCTATGGCTACACCTTC
CDR3 protein: CASSPRGNPYGYTF

J gene: TRBJ2-1
clone size: few
CDR3 length: 15
D gene: TRBD2
V gene: TRBV7-2
CDR3 DNA: TGTGCCAGCTTAAGGCGGGAGGGCCCTTACAATGAGCAGTTCTTC
CDR3 protein: CASLRREGPYNEQFF

J gene: TRBJ1-5
clone size: -
CDR3 length: 17
D gene: TRBD1
V gene: TRBV19
CDR3 DNA: TGTGCCAGTAGTGGGGGACAGGGGGCCTCGGGCAATCAGCCCCAGCATTTT
CDR3 protein: CASSGGQGASGNQPQHF

J gene: TRBJ2-5
clone size: -
CDR3 length: 11
D gene: TRBD2
V gene: TRBV7-2
CDR3 DNA: TGTGCCAGCAGCTTCGGACTAGCGAGGTACTTC
CDR3 protein: CASSFGLARYF

J gene: TRBJ2-2
clone size: few
CDR3 length: 14
D gene: -
V gene: TRBV7-2
CDR3 DNA: TGTGCCAGCAGCTTAGTAGTAGCCACCGGGGAGCTGTTTTTT
CDR3 protein: CASSLVVATGELFF

J gene: TRBJ2-5
clone size: -
CDR3 length: 17
D gene: TRBD2
V gene: TRBV28
CDR3 DNA: TGTGCCAGCAGTAGCTCCGGGACTAGCGGGCTCCAAGAGACCCAGTACTTC
CDR3 protein: CASSSSGTSGLQETQYF

J gene: TRBJ2-5
clone size: few
CDR3 length: 13
D gene: -
V gene: TRBV6-2/TRBV6-3
CDR3 DNA: TGTGCCAGCATGGGCACCGGACAAGAGACCCAGTACTTC
CDR3 protein: CASMGTGQETQYF

J gene: TRBJ2-4
clone size: few
CDR3 length: 16
D gene: -
V gene: TRBV2
CDR3 DNA: TGTGCCAGCAGTGAGAGGCTGGGTACAGCCAAAAACATTCAGTACTTC
CDR3 protein: CASSERLGTAKNIQYF

J gene: TRBJ2-3
clone size: -
CDR3 length: 13
D gene: -
V gene: TRBV7-2
CDR3 DNA: TGTGCCAGCAGCTCCCCAGGGGTAGATACGCAGTATTTT
CDR3 protein: CASSSPGVDTQYF

J gene: TRBJ2-1
clone size: few
CDR3 length: 17
D gene: TRBD2
V gene: TRBV7-6
CDR3 DNA: TGTGCCAGCAGCCCCCTCGGACTAGCGGGACTATACAATGAGCAGTTCTTC
CDR3 protein: CASSPLGLAGLYNEQFF

J gene: TRBJ2-3
clone size: few
CDR3 length: 11
D gene: TRBD2
V gene: TRBV7-4
CDR3 DNA: TGTGCCCCTGCGGGGGGAGATACGCAGTATTTT
CDR3 protein: CAPAGGDTQYF